Each of the 4 T cell receptor beta chains below was sequenced from the same sample in a study of shared clonotypes between healthy human individuals. Assay: immunoSEQ multiplex PCR; the TCRdb copy retains only in-frame clones and omits some. The data show hundreds of thousands of clones, under 80% seen once. Sequencing was done on a sample of memory CD4+ T cells sorted from blood. Described subset: CD45RA-negative fraction. The receptors stem from a woman in her thirties in good health.

The rearrangement joins TRBV20-1 to TRBJ2-5; D gene uncertain. Germline CDR1 and CDR2: DFQATT and SNEGSKA (reference sequence). CDR3 length: 11 residues. Here the CDR3 DNA reads TGCAGCAAAACCCCGAGAGAGACCCAGTACTTC. Residues: CSKTPRETQYF.

The chain employs TRBV28 and TRBJ2-7; 8 positions agree with TRBD2. V shed 2 bases and J 2 bases; nucleotides not matched to a gene: 5. The germline CDR1 and CDR2 sequences are MDHEN and SYDVKM. The CDR3 extends over 15 amino acids. As DNA, the CDR3 is TGTGCCAGCAGTTTACATACTAGCGGAACCTACGAGCAGTACTTC. It codes for CASSLHTSGTYEQYF.

This clone was seen a single time. V is TRBV19 and J is TRBJ1-1; D perhaps matches TRBD1 (6 bases). Looked up from germline, CDR1 is LNHDA and CDR2 is SQIVND (reference sequence). V was clipped by 0 bases and J by 12 bases, with 11 bases between them. CDR3 length: 12 amino acids. The CDR3 sequence: CASSIDRGGSFF. CDR3 coding DNA: TGTGCCAGTAGTATAGATCGAGGGGGGTCTTTCTTT. Full variable domain (missing parts from reference TRBV19 and TRBJ1-1): DGGITQSPKYLFRKEGQNVTLSCEQNLNHDAMYWYRQDPGQGLRLIYYSQIVNDFQKGDIAEGYSVSREKKESFPLTVTSAQKNPTAFYLCASSIDRGGSFFGQGTRLTVV.

With respect to this clone: This sample includes further DNA sequences coding for the same CDR3. The gene calls are TRBV5-5 and TRBJ1-1; D is possibly TRBD1 (5 bases). The germline CDR1 and CDR2 sequences are SGHKS and YYEKEE (reference sequence). With 2 bases removed from V and 5 bases from J, the gap between germline ends came to 7 bases. The CDR3 has 12 amino acids. This CDR3 reads CASSFGGTEAFF. CDR3 coding DNA: TGTGCCAGCAGCTTTGGGGGTACTGAAGCTTTCTTT.